Shown below are 2 T cell receptor beta chains from a single sample sequenced in a study of identifying expanded T cells in peripheral blood. Data came from immunoSEQ multiplex PCR; TCRdb stores just in-frame clones and leaves some out. This repertoire shows roughly 100,000 clones, approximately 89% found once; its top ten account for around an eighth. What was sequenced was blood. The receptors stem from a person aged 18 to 70 in good health.

The chain couples TRBV5-1 to TRBJ2-3; TRBD2 matches at 9 bases. Germline values: CDR1 SGHRS, CDR2 YFSETQ. The length of the CDR3 is 16 residues. The V and J ends lost 4 bases and 3 bases, in that order; junction bases with no gene match: 9. The CDR3 DNA reads TGCGCCAGCAGCCTCGGGTTAGCGGGAGTTACAGATACGCAGTATTTT. Translation: CASSLGLAGVTDTQYF. Full variable domain (outside the CDR3, taken from reference TRBV5-1 and TRBJ2-3): KAGVTQTPRYLIKTRGQQVTLSCSPISGHRSVSWYQQTPGQGLQFLFEYFSETQRNKGNFPGRFSGRQFSNSRSEMNVSTLELGDSALYLCASSLGLAGVTDTQYFGPGTRLTVL.

The J gene is TRBJ2-2, the V gene TRBV5-4; D tentatively reads TRBD1 or TRBD2 (5 bases each). Trimming stripped 4 bases from V and 5 bases from J, with 18 bases between. The CDR3 is 16 amino acids. Per germline, CDR1 SGHNT and CDR2 YYREEE (reference sequence). For the CDR3, the DNA is TGTGCCAGCAGCCTAGTTGGGGGATTAGGAACCGGGGAGCTGTTTTTT. Its protein is CASSLVGGLGTGELFF.